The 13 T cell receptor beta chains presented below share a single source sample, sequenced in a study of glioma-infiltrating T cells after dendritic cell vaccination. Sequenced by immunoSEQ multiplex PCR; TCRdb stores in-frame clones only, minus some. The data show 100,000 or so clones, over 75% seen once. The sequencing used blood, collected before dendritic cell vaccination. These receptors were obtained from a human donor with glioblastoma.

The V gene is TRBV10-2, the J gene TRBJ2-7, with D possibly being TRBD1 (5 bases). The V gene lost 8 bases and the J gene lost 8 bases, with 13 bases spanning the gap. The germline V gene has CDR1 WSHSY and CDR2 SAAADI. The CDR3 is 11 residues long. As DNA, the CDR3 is TGCGCCAGCCTCCAGGGTATCAAGCAGTACTTC. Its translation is CASLQGIKQYF.

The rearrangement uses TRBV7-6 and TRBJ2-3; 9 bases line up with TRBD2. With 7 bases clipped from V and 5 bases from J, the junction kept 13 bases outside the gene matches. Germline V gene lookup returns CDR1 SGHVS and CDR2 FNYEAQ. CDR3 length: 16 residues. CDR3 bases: TGTGCCAGCACTTCCTCGCGGGGGGGCCCCGAAGATACGCAGTATTTT. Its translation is CASTSSRGGPEDTQYF.

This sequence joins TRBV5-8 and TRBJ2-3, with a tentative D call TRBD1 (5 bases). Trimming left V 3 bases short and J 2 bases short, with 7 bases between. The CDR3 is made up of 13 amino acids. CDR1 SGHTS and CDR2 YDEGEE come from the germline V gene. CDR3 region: CASSSGYTDTQYF. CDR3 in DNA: TGTGCCAGCAGCTCAGGGTACACAGATACGCAGTATTTT.

CDR3 sequence (DNA): TGTGCCAGCAGCGTAGTCGGACCCGGGACAGGGCGCCGCAATGAGCAGTTCTTC. It encodes CASSVVGPGTGRRNEQFF. The chain uses TRBV9 and TRBJ2-1, with 9 bases aligning to TRBD1. The V gene's germline CDR1 is SGDLS and CDR2 YYNGEE. The V segment lost 0 bases and the J segment 6 bases; nucleotides outside the gene matches: 13. The CDR3 is made up of 18 amino acids.

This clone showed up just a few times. The CDR3 sequence is CASSPSGDSQETQYF. The CDR3 region has the DNA TGCGCCAGCAGCCCCTCTGGGGACAGCCAAGAGACCCAGTACTTC. The J gene is TRBJ2-5, the V gene TRBV4-1; 7 bases align to TRBD1. CDR1 and CDR2 (germline): MGHRA, YSYEKL. There are 15 residues in the CDR3. The junction had 6 bases not matched to a gene; V was cut back by 4 bases and J by 1 base.

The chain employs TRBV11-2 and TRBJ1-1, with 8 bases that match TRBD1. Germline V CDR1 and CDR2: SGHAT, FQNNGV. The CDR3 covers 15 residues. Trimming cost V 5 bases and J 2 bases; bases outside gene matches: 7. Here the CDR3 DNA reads TGTGCCAGCAGCCCCGGACAGGGAACTAACACTGAAGCTTTCTTT. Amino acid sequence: CASSPGQGTNTEAFF.

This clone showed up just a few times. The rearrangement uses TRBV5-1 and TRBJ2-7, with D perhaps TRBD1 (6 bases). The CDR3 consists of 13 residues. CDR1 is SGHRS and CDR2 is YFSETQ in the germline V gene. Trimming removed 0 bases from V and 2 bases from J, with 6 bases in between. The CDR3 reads CASSLDRAYEQYF. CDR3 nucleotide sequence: TGCGCCAGCAGCTTGGACAGGGCCTACGAGCAGTACTTC. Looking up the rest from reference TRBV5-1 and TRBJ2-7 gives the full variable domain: KAGVTQTPRYLIKTRGQQVTLSCSPISGHRSVSWYQQTPGQGLQFLFEYFSETQRNKGNFPGRFSGRQFSNSRSEMNVSTLELGDSALYLCASSLDRAYEQYFGPGTRLTVT.

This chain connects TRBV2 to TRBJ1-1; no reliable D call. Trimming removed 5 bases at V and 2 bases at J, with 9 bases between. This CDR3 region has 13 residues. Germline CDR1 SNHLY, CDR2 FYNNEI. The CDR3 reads CASSIQKNTEAFF. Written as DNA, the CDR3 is TGTGCCAGCAGTATCCAGAAAAACACTGAAGCTTTCTTT.

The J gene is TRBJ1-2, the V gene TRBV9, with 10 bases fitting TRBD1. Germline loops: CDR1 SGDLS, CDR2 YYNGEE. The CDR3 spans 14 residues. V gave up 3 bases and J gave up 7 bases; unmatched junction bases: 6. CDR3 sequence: CASSGDRGPGGYTF. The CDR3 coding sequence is TGTGCCAGCAGCGGTGACAGGGGGCCGGGTGGCTACACCTTC. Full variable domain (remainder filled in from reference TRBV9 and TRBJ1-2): DSGVTQTPKHLITATGQRVTLRCSPRSGDLSVYWYQQSLDQGLQFLIQYYNGEERAKGNILERFSAQQFPDLHSELNLSSLELGDSALYFCASSGDRGPGGYTFGSGTRLTVV.

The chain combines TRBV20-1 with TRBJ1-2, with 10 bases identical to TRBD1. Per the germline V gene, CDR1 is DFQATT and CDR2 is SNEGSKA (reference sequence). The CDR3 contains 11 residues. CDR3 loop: CSTGTGVGYTF. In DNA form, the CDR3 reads TGCAGCACAGGGACAGGGGTTGGCTACACCTTC.

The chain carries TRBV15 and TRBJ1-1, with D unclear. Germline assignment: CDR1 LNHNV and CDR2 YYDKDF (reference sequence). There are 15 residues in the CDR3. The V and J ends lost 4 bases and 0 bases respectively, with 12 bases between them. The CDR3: CATSTVLGMNTEAFF. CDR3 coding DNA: TGTGCCACCAGCACAGTATTGGGCATGAACACTGAAGCTTTCTTT. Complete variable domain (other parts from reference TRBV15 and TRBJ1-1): DAMVIQNPRYQVTQFGKPVTLSCSQTLNHNVMYWYQQKSSQAPKLLFHYYDKDFNNEADTPDNFQSRRPNTSFCFLDIRSPGLGDTAMYLCATSTVLGMNTEAFFGQGTRLTVV.

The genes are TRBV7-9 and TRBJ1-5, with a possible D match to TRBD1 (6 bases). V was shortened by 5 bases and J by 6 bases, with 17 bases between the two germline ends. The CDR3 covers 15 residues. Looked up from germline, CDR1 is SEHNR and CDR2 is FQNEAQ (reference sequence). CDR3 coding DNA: TGTGCCAGCAGCCCCTGGGGGGGCGAGGGTCAGCCCCAGCATTTT. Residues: CASSPWGGEGQPQHF. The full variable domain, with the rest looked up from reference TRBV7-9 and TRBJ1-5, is DTGVSQNPRHKITKRGQNVTFRCDPISEHNRLYWYRQTLGQGPEFLTYFQNEAQLEKSRLLSDRFSAERPKGSFSTLEIQRTEQGDSAMYLCASSPWGGEGQPQHFGDGTRLSIL.

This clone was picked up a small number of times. In DNA, the CDR3 is TGTGCCAGTAGTGACAGCATGAACACTGAAGCTTTCTTT. The encoded protein is CASSDSMNTEAFF. The J gene is TRBJ1-1, the V gene TRBV19; TRBD1 is a possible D gene (5 bases). Trimming removed 5 bases from V and 0 bases from J, with 7 bases in between. In germline, CDR1 is LNHDA, CDR2 SQIVND (reference sequence). There are 13 residues in the CDR3.